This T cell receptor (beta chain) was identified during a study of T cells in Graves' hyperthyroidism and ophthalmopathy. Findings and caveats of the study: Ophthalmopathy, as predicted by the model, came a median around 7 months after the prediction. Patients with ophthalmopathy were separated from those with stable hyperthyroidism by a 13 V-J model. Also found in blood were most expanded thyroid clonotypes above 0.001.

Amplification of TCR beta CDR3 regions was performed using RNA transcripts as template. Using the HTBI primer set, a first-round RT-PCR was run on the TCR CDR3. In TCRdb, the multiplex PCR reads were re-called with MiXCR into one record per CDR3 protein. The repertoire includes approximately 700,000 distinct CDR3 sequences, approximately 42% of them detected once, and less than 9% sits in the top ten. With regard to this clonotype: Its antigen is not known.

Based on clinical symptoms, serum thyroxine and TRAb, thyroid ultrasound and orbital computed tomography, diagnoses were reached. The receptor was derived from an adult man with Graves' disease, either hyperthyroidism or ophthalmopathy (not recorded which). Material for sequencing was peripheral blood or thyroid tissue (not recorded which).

The CDR3 protein is CASSSLAVPPQETQYF. The CDR3 DNA reads TGCGCCAGCAGCTCTCTAGCGGTGCCTCCCCAAGAGACCCAGTACTTC. The V and J genes are TRBV4-3 and TRBJ2-5; the match to TRBD2 covers 7 bases. CDR1 is LGHNA and CDR2 is YSLEER in the germline V gene. Trimming cost V 5 bases and J 1 base; bases outside gene matches: 10. The CDR3 runs 16 residues.